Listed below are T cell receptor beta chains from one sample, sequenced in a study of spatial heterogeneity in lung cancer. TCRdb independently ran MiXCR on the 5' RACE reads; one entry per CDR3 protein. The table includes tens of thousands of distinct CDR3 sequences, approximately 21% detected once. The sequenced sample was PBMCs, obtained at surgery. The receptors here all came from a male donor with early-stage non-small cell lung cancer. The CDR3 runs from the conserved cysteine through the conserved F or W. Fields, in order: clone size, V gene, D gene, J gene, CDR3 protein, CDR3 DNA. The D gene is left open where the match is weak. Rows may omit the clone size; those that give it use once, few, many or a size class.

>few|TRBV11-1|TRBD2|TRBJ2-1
CASSSGGNEQFF
TGTGCCAGCAGTTCGGGGGGGAATGAGCAGTTCTTC
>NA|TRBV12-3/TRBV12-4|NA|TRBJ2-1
CASSSGPYNEQFF
TGTGCCAGCAGTTCCGGGCCGTACAATGAGCAGTTCTTC
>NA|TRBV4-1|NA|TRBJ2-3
CASSQQTGLSTDTQYF
TGCGCCAGCAGCCAGCAGACAGGCTTGAGCACAGATACGCAGTATTTT
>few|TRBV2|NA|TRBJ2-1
CASRGGLSNEQFF
TGTGCCAGCAGGGGGGGACTTTCGAATGAGCAGTTCTTC
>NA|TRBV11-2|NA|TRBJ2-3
CASSRQRRGTADTQYF
TGTGCCAGCAGCCGTCAACGACGGGGGACCGCAGATACGCAGTATTTT
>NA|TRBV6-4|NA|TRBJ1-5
CASSERAGRNQPQHF
TGTGCCAGCAGTGAGAGGGCAGGTAGAAATCAGCCCCAGCATTTT
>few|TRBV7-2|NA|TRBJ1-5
CASSYPNQPQHF
TGTGCCAGCAGCTATCCTAATCAGCCCCAGCATTTT
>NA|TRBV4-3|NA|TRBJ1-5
CASSQEQINQPQHF
TGCGCCAGCAGCCAAGAGCAAATCAATCAGCCCCAGCATTTT
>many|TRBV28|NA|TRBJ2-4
CASSPTGLAKNIQYF
TGTGCCAGCAGCCCCACCGGCCTAGCCAAAAACATTCAGTACTTC
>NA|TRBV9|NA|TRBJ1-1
CASSEGNMNTEAFF
TGTGCCAGCAGCGAGGGGAATATGAACACTGAAGCTTTCTTT
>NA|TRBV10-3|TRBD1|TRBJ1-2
CAISPGQGYTF
TGTGCCATCAGCCCGGGACAGGGCTACACCTTC
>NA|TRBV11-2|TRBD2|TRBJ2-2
CASSSSGRSYTGELFF
TGTGCCAGCAGTTCTAGCGGGAGGTCGTACACCGGGGAGCTGTTTTTT
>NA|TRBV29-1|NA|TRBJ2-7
CSVEETYEQYF
TGCAGCGTTGAAGAGACTTACGAGCAGTACTTC
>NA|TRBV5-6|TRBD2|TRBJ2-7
CASSLAGWSSYEQYF
TGTGCCAGCAGCTTAGCGGGATGGAGCTCCTACGAGCAGTACTTC
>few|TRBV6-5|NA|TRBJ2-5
CASSWGGTGAQETQYF
TGTGCCAGCAGTTGGGGGGGGACAGGTGCTCAAGAGACCCAGTACTTC
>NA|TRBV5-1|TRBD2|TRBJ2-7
CASSLETSVDEQYF
TGCGCCAGCAGCTTGGAAACTAGCGTCGACGAGCAGTACTTC
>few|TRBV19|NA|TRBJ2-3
CASTGTRQDTQYF
TGTGCTTCGACAGGAACCCGACAAGATACGCAGTATTTT
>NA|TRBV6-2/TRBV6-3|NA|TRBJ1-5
CASSVLDGLGTQHF
TGTGCCAGCAGTGTGTTGGACGGACTAGGGACCCAGCATTTT
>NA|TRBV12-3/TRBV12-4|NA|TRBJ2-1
CASSLVQSSYNEQFF
TGTGCCAGCAGTTTAGTGCAGAGCTCCTACAATGAGCAGTTCTTC
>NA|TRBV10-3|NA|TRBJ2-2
CAISGAERVNTGELFF
TGTGCCATCAGTGGGGCTGAGAGGGTGAACACCGGGGAGCTGTTTTTT
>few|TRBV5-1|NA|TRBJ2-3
CASSLAPGTDTQYF
TGCGCCAGCAGCTTGGCTCCAGGCACAGATACGCAGTATTTT
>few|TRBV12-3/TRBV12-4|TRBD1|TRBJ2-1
CASRDRGGDEQFF
TGTGCCAGCAGGGACAGGGGAGGGGATGAGCAGTTCTTC
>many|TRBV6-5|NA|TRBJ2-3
CASSYRSRRGADTQYF
TGTGCCAGCAGTTACAGGTCTAGAAGAGGGGCGGATACGCAGTATTTT
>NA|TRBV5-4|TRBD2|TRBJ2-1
CASTEGLARGSYNEQFF
TGTGCCAGCACCGAGGGACTAGCTAGGGGGTCTTACAATGAGCAGTTCTTC
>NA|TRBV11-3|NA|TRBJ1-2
CASSTRRDGRYNYGYTF
TGTGCCAGCAGCACCAGGAGGGACGGGAGATATAACTATGGCTACACCTTC
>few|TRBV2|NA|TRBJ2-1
CASTPTRGSYNEQFF
TGTGCCAGCACCCCTACTAGAGGTTCCTACAATGAGCAGTTCTTC
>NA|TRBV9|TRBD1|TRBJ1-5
CASSGGQANQPQHF
TGTGCCAGCAGCGGCGGACAGGCCAATCAGCCCCAGCATTTT
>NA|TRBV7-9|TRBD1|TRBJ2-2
CASSIQGVTGELFF
TGTGCCAGCAGCATACAGGGGGTTACCGGGGAGCTGTTTTTT
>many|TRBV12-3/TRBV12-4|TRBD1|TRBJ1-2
CASSRGTAALTF
TGTGCCAGCAGCCGTGGGACAGCAGCTCTCACCTTC
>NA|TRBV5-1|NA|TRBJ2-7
CASSAGTSSYEQYF
TGCGCCAGCAGCGCTGGGACAAGTTCCTACGAGCAGTACTTC
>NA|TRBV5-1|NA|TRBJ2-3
CASSPLGTDTQYF
TGCGCCAGCAGCCCTCTCGGCACAGATACGCAGTATTTT
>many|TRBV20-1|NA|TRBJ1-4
CSGAATNEKLFF
TGCAGTGGAGCTGCAACTAATGAAAAACTGTTTTTT